Below are 26 T cell receptor beta chains sequenced from a single sample in a study of control samples from healthy donors and cancer patients. The repertoire was sequenced with immunoSEQ multiplex PCR; TCRdb's copy has only in-frame clones and lacks some. The table has about 140,000 clones, approximately 92% seen once. The sequenced sample consisted of blood. The receptors come from a man aged 25 to 40 in good health.

V is TRBV19 and J is TRBJ2-2; the D gene is possibly TRBD2 (6 bases). Germline V lookup: CDR1 LNHDA, CDR2 SQIVND (reference sequence). The CDR3 sequence is 15 residues long. The V gene lost 1 base and the J gene lost 1 base, with 7 bases spanning the gap. The CDR3 is CASSIGSGNTGELFF. The CDR3 DNA follows: TGTGCCAGTAGTATAGGTAGCGGGAACACCGGGGAGCTGTTTTTT.

The chain recombines TRBV19 with TRBJ2-7; TRBD1 or TRBD2 may be the D gene (5 bases each). The germline gives CDR1 LNHDA, CDR2 SQIVND (reference sequence). The CDR3 spans 13 residues. The germline V and J ends were trimmed by 5 bases and 0 bases, with 8 bases remaining between them. The CDR3 nucleotides are TGTGCCAGTAGTTCCGGGGCCTCCTACGAGCAGTACTTC. Its protein product is CASSSGASYEQYF.

The chain uses TRBV7-2 and TRBJ1-5; D call uncertain. With 5 bases removed from V and 4 bases from J, the gap between germline ends came to 9 bases. The germline gives CDR1 SGHTA, CDR2 FQGNSA. The CDR3 sequence is 13 residues long. CDR3 nucleotides: TGTGCCAGCAGCCCAGGCATGAATCAGCCCCAGCATTTT. Its protein is CASSPGMNQPQHF.

This clone was detected only once. V usage is TRBV28 and J usage is TRBJ2-3, with a weak D call TRBD1 (8 bases). The CDR3 totals 15 residues. The V end lost 1 base, the J end lost 5 bases, and 13 bases lay between the germline ends. Germline V lookup: CDR1 MDHEN, CDR2 SYDVKM. The CDR3 DNA is TGTGCCAGCAGTTTATTGGACAGGGAGGGAGATACGCAGTATTTT. Translating gives CASSLLDREGDTQYF.

The rearrangement links TRBV27 to TRBJ2-3; TRBD2 agrees at 8 bases. CDR1 is MNHEY and CDR2 is SMNVEV in the germline V gene (reference sequence). The ends lost 7 bases at V and 4 bases at J; junction bases unmatched: 1. The CDR3 sequence is 12 residues long. In DNA form, the CDR3 reads TGTGCCAGCACCGGGGGGGCAGATACGCAGTATTTT. Residues: CASTGGADTQYF.

The V call is TRBV18, the J call TRBJ1-1, with D hard to call. Trimming stripped 0 bases from V and 0 bases from J, with 8 bases between. From germline, CDR1 is KGHSH and CDR2 LQKENI. This CDR3 region has 15 residues. CDR3 in DNA: TGTGCCAGCTCACCACCGTTGGTGGTGAACACTGAAGCTTTCTTT. Amino acid sequence: CASSPPLVVNTEAFF.

CDR3 in DNA: TGTGCCAGCTCACTTGACAGCAATGAGCAGTTCTTC. This codes for CASSLDSNEQFF. The V and J genes are TRBV18 and TRBJ2-1; D possibly corresponds to TRBD1 (5 bases). The CDR3 spans 12 residues. Germline loops: CDR1 KGHSH, CDR2 LQKENI. V was clipped by 4 bases and J by 6 bases, with 7 bases between them.

The rearrangement joins TRBV11-2 to TRBJ2-2, with D unresolved. V was clipped by 5 bases and J by 3 bases, with 4 bases between them. The CDR3 totals 12 residues. Germline loops: CDR1 SGHAT, CDR2 FQNNGV. CDR3 region: CASSPYTGELFF. CDR3 DNA sequence: TGTGCCAGCAGCCCGTACACCGGGGAGCTGTTTTTT.

The V gene is TRBV5-1, the J gene TRBJ2-1; D ambiguous. CDR3 length: 14 residues. Germline V lookup: CDR1 SGHRS, CDR2 YFSETQ. V was trimmed by 0 bases and J by 4 bases, leaving 8 bases between them. In DNA form, the CDR3 reads TGCGCCAGCAGCTTGGACCCCCAGTACAATGAGCAGTTCTTC. This sequence encodes CASSLDPQYNEQFF.

The chain recombines TRBV5-6 with TRBJ2-2, with D unclear. This CDR3 region has 14 residues. Trimming shortened V by 4 bases and J by 1 base, and 8 bases separated the two germline ends. From germline, CDR1 is SGHDT and CDR2 YYEEEE. Here the CDR3 reads CASSRARNTGELFF. The CDR3 DNA sequence: TGTGCCAGCAGCCGAGCGCGGAACACCGGGGAGCTGTTTTTT. Drawing the rest from reference TRBV5-6 and TRBJ2-2, the complete variable domain is DAGVTQSPTHLIKTRGQQVTLRCSPKSGHDTVSWYQQALGQGPQFIFQYYEEEERQRGNFPDRFSGHQFPNYSSELNVNALLLGDSALYLCASSRARNTGELFFGEGSRLTVL.

On this clone itself: Within the sample, other DNA sequences also encode this same CDR3. The V call is TRBV5-4, the J call TRBJ2-3; 10 bases fit TRBD2. This CDR3 spans 16 amino acids. CDR1 SGHNT and CDR2 YYREEE come from the germline V gene (reference sequence). The V and J ends lost 1 base and 1 base, in that order; junction bases with no gene match: 3. The CDR3: CASSLRLAGGTDTQYF. CDR3 sequence (DNA): TGTGCCAGCAGCTTGCGGCTAGCGGGGGGCACAGATACGCAGTATTTT.

This chain connects TRBV19 to TRBJ2-1, with TRBD2 matching 12 bases. The CDR3 runs 16 residues. Germline V gene lookup returns CDR1 LNHDA and CDR2 SQIVND (reference sequence). J was trimmed by 8 bases and V by 5 bases; bases with no gene match: 10. CDR3 sequence (DNA): TGTGCCAGTAGTTCTAGCGGGAGGGCCCGGGCCGATGAGCAGTTCTTC. This gives the protein CASSSSGRARADEQFF.

This clone was seen once. The chain recombines TRBV30 with TRBJ2-7; 7 bases fit TRBD2. Trimming took 0 bases from V and 7 from J; bases not matched to a gene: 9. The CDR3 spans 14 residues. The germline gives CDR1 GTSNPN, CDR2 SVGIG (reference sequence). As DNA, the CDR3 is TGTGCCTGGAGTGTAGTGGGAGGGCCGGGGGAGCAGTACTTC. Protein sequence: CAWSVVGGPGEQYF.

This clone was observed a few times. The rearrangement joins TRBV3-1 (or the pseudogene TRBV3-2) to TRBJ2-3; D remains ambiguous. The germline V gene has CDR1 LGHDT and CDR2 YNNKEL (reference sequence). The CDR3 contains 15 residues. V was shortened by 6 bases and J by 0 bases, with 13 bases between the two germline ends. CDR3 sequence reads: CASSSLSTSTDTQYF. CDR3 in DNA: TGTGCCAGCAGTTCCCTCAGTACTAGCACAGATACGCAGTATTTT.

The J gene is TRBJ1-2, the V gene TRBV5-4; D unclear. The CDR3 totals 16 residues. V shed 0 bases and J shed 1 base, with 13 bases lying between them. CDR1 and CDR2 from the germline V gene are SGHNT and YYREEE (reference sequence). CDR3 region: CASSLAISSSNYGYTF. The CDR3 DNA is TGTGCCAGCAGCTTGGCGATATCGAGCAGTAACTATGGCTACACCTTC.

V and J are TRBV19 and TRBJ2-7, with D perhaps TRBD1 (6 bases). CDR3 length: 15 amino acids. In germline, CDR1 is LNHDA, CDR2 SQIVND (reference sequence). Trimming cost V 5 bases and J 1 base, with 15 bases left between them. The CDR3 region has the DNA TGTGCCAGTAGTGTAAGACAGGCACCGTCCTACGAGCAGTACTTC. The encoded protein is CASSVRQAPSYEQYF.

V gene TRBV6-1 combines with J gene TRBJ2-7; unclear D gene. The CDR3 has 14 amino acids. In germline, CDR1 is MNHNS, CDR2 SASEGT. The V end was cut by 0 bases, the J end by 4 bases, with 10 bases between. The CDR3 reads CASSEARNLYEQYF. The CDR3 DNA reads TGTGCCAGCAGTGAAGCGAGGAACCTTTACGAGCAGTACTTC.

The chain is built from TRBV7-9 and TRBJ1-2; TRBD1 aligns across 7 bases. Germline trimming cut 1 base from V and 5 bases from J; bases unmatched to any gene: 7. The length of the CDR3 is 15 residues. CDR1 and CDR2 (germline): SEHNR, FQNEAQ (reference sequence). CDR3 DNA: TGTGCCAGCAGCTTAGGGGCAGGGGGGACATATGGCTACACCTTC. It codes for CASSLGAGGTYGYTF.

V gene TRBV6-5 combines with J gene TRBJ1-1; D is unclear. The CDR3 has 14 residues. The V end lost 6 bases, the J end lost 5 bases, and 16 bases lay between the germline ends. The germline V gene encodes CDR1 MNHEY and CDR2 SVGAGI. CDR3 bases: TGTGCCAGCAGCAGAAGGACGGACCCGACTGAAGCTTTCTTT. It specifies CASSRRTDPTEAFF.

The rearrangement joins TRBV6-5 to TRBJ1-5; weak D call: TRBD1 (5 bases). Trimming stripped 3 bases from V and 7 bases from J, with 13 bases between. This CDR3 is 14 amino acids long. CDR1 MNHEY and CDR2 SVGAGI come from the germline V gene. The CDR3 region is CASSYSGTAQPQHF. The CDR3 nucleotides read TGTGCCAGCAGTTATTCCGGGACGGCACAGCCCCAGCATTTT.

This chain uses TRBV10-1 with TRBJ1-1; no definite D call. V was clipped by 8 bases and J by 1 base, with 11 bases between them. The CDR3 has 13 amino acids. Germline V gene sequence: CDR1 WNHNN, CDR2 SYGVQD (reference sequence). The CDR3 loop is CASRRHQNTEAFF. The CDR3 nucleotides read TGCGCCAGCCGCAGGCACCAGAACACTGAAGCTTTCTTT.

The V and J genes are TRBV21-1 and TRBJ2-2; the table's D call TRBD2 went unverified against the DNA. TRBV21-1 is a pseudogene. The CDR3 contains 14 residues. Here the CDR3 reads CASSKRRASGELFF. The CDR3 DNA follows: TGTGCCAGCAGCAAGAGGAGGGCGAGCGGGGAGCTGTTTTTT.

This clone is a singleton in its sample. The rearrangement joins TRBV28 to TRBJ2-1; 10 bases agree with TRBD2. J gave up 0 bases and V 6 bases, and 5 bases lay outside the gene matches. The CDR3 contains 16 residues. Germline CDR1 reads MDHEN; CDR2 reads SYDVKM. CDR3 residues: CASRGASGSSYNEQFF. The DNA for the CDR3 is TGTGCCAGCAGGGGGGCTAGCGGGAGCTCCTACAATGAGCAGTTCTTC.

This clone was seen only a few times. This chain links TRBV7-8 with TRBJ1-2; D unresolved. In germline, CDR1 is SGHVS, CDR2 FQNEAQ. The CDR3 has 14 residues. The V end lost 5 bases, the J end lost 4 bases, and 14 bases lay between the germline ends. The CDR3 spells CASSPTARPYGYTF. CDR3 bases: TGTGCCAGCAGCCCGACGGCAAGACCCTATGGCTACACCTTC.

The chain combines TRBV7-2 with TRBJ2-7; TRBD2 agrees at 9 bases. From germline, CDR1 is SGHTA and CDR2 FQGNSA. The CDR3 is 17 amino acids. V lost 3 bases to trimming and J lost 4 bases; unmatched junction nucleotides: 13. CDR3: CASSFGSRRLADYEQYF. The CDR3 DNA is TGTGCCAGCAGCTTTGGGTCCCGGCGACTAGCGGATTACGAGCAGTACTTC.

This clone is a singleton in its sample. CDR3 sequence: CASKEVIGEVTEAFF. For the CDR3, the DNA is TGTGCCAGCAAAGAAGTGATAGGGGAGGTCACTGAAGCTTTCTTT. The chain employs TRBV18 and TRBJ1-1, with D maybe TRBD1 (5 bases). This CDR3 spans 15 amino acids. The germline gives CDR1 KGHSH, CDR2 LQKENI. V lost 8 bases, J lost 4 bases, and 20 bases lay in between.